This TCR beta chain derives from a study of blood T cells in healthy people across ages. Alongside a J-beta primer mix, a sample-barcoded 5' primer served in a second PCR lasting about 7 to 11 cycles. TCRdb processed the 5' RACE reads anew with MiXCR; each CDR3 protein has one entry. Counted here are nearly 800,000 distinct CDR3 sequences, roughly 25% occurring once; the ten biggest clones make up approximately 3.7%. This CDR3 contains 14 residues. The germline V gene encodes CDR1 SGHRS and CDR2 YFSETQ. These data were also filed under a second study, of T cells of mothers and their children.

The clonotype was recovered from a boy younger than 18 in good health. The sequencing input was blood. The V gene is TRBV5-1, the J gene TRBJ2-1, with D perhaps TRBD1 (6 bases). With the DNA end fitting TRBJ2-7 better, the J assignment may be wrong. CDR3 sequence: CASSPIQGPYEQYF. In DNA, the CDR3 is TGCGCCAGCAGCCCTATACAGGGTCCCTACGAGCAGTACTTC.